This T cell receptor (beta chain) was documented in a study of T cell responses to AZD1222 COVID-19 vaccine. Germline V gene data show CDR1 as LNHDA and CDR2 as SQIVND (reference sequence). Trimming at V came to 3 bases and at J to 3 bases, leaving 11 bases not matched to a gene. This CDR3 contains 17 residues. Produced via immunoSEQ multiplex PCR; TCRdb's table is partial and in-frame only. The table includes approximately 110,000 clones, roughly 90% detected once. The sample consisted of peripheral blood, taken on day 0 of AZD1222 vaccination. V is TRBV19 and J is TRBJ1-5, with 7 bases identical to TRBD1. This TCR derives from an adult in good health. The CDR3 sequence: CASSILGGSLVNQPQHF. The CDR3 DNA follows: TGTGCCAGTAGTATCTTAGGGGGCAGCCTGGTCAATCAGCCCCAGCATTTT.